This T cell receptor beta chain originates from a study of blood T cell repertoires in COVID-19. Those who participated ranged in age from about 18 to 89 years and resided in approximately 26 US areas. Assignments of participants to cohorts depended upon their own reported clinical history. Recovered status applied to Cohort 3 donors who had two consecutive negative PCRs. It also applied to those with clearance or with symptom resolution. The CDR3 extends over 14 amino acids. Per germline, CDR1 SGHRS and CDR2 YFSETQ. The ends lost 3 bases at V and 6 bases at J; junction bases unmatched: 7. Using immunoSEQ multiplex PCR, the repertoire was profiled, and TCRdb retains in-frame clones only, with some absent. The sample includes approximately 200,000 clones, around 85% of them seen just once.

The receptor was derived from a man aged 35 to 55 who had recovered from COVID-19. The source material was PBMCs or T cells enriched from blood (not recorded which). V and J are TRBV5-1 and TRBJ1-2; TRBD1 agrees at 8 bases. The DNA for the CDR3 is TGCGCCAGCAGCTCGACAGGGGAGTCCGATGGCTACACCTTC. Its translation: CASSSTGESDGYTF.